This TCR beta chain was recorded in a study of PD-1 blockade in classical Hodgkin lymphoma. In germline, CDR1 is ENHRY, CDR2 SYGVKD. This CDR3 is built from 14 residues. V was pared by 4 bases and J by 4 bases, with 13 bases between. TCRdb keeps only in-frame clones here, not all; method: immunoSEQ multiplex PCR. The repertoire has 15,000 or so clones, approximately 91% of them found once; the top ten carry 18%. Noted time point: cycle 4 day 1 (C4D1), after 6 weeks of nivolumab. After autologous stem cell transplantation all patients relapsed, and prior brentuximab vedotin exposure differed between cohorts. From thawed PBMCs, magnetic negative selection was used to isolate the CD8+ T cells.

The starting material was CD8+ T cells from blood, obtained before the fourth cycle of nivolumab. This TCR came from a human donor with classical Hodgkin lymphoma. The V call is TRBV10-3, the J call TRBJ1-2; the D gene is possibly TRBD1 (5 bases). Written as DNA, the CDR3 is TGTGCCATCAGTGGGTCGGCAGGGCCCTATGGCTACACCTTC. This sequence encodes CAISGSAGPYGYTF.